A single sample gave rise to the 3 T cell receptor beta chains below, sequenced in a study of blood T cell repertoires in COVID-19. The repertoire was sequenced with immunoSEQ multiplex PCR; TCRdb's copy has only in-frame clones and lacks some. The data contain about 68,000 clones, roughly 73% of them singletons. Input material: peripheral blood. The receptors come from a woman aged 55 to 70 with acute or convalescent COVID-19.

This clone turned up a few times. V gene TRBV16 combines with J gene TRBJ1-1; D is ambiguous. With 1 base removed from V and 5 bases from J, the gap between germline ends came to 11 bases. Looked up from germline, CDR1 is KGHSY and CDR2 is FQNENV. This CDR3 is 14 amino acids long. The CDR3 DNA follows: TGTGCCAGCAGCCAATACAGTGGTAGGACTGAAGCTTTCTTT. It is translated as CASSQYSGRTEAFF.

V usage is TRBV4-1 and J usage is TRBJ1-4, with D unclear. Trimming stripped 0 bases from V and 2 bases from J, with 10 bases between. Germline CDR1 MGHRA, CDR2 YSYEKL. This CDR3 spans 16 amino acids. CDR3 DNA: TGCGCCAGCAGCCAAGATGATCGAGGGACTAATGAAAAACTGTTTTTT. It is translated as CASSQDDRGTNEKLFF.

This chain connects TRBV11-1 to TRBJ1-2, with D perhaps matching TRBD1 (5 bases). The germline V gene encodes CDR1 SGHAT and CDR2 FQDESV (reference sequence). This CDR3 region has 15 residues. The V end lost 4 bases, the J end lost 8 bases, and 20 bases lay between the germline ends. CDR3 nucleotides: TGTGCCAGCAGCTCGCAAGTGCAGGGCGTCGGGGGCTACACCTTC. Translation gives CASSSQVQGVGGYTF.